A selection of T cell receptor beta chains follows, all from one sample in a study of blood T cell repertoires in COVID-19. TCRdb keeps only in-frame clones here, not all; method: immunoSEQ multiplex PCR. The sample has 90,000 to 150,000 clones; less than 90% are singletons. Material for sequencing was peripheral blood. These receptors were obtained from a man older than 75 with acute or convalescent COVID-19. The CDR3 runs from the conserved cysteine through the conserved F or W. The order of the fields is clone size, J gene, D gene, V gene, CDR3 protein, CDR3 DNA. D genes are given only for firm matches. Size is stated for part of the rows, as once, few or many counts, or as a class when the clone is expanded.

size: .; J: TRBJ1-1; D: TRBD1; V: TRBV7-3; CDR3: CASSSQGVGTEAFF; DNA: TGTGCCAGCAGCTCGCAGGGGGTAGGCACTGAAGCTTTCTTT
size: .; J: TRBJ1-2; D: .; V: TRBV12-3/TRBV12-4; CDR3: CASSLMGGGGYTF; DNA: TGTGCCAGCAGTTTAATGGGGGGAGGCGGCTACACCTTC
size: .; J: TRBJ2-6; D: TRBD1; V: TRBV19; CDR3: CASSDRGTGANVLTF; DNA: TGTGCCAGTAGCGACAGGGGGACTGGGGCCAACGTCCTGACTTTC
size: .; J: TRBJ1-5; D: .; V: TRBV5-5; CDR3: CASSPHVGANQPQHF; DNA: TGTGCCAGCAGCCCCCACGTTGGGGCCAATCAGCCCCAGCATTTT
size: once; J: TRBJ2-2; D: .; V: TRBV9; CDR3: CASSATTRTAGELFF; DNA: TGTGCCAGCAGCGCTACGACTCGGACAGCCGGGGAGCTGTTTTTT
size: .; J: TRBJ1-1; D: TRBD1; V: TRBV6-1; CDR3: CASSVPGTGLELDTEAFF; DNA: TGTGCCAGCAGTGTTCCTGGGACAGGGCTGGAACTTGACACTGAAGCTTTCTTT
size: .; J: TRBJ1-1; D: .; V: TRBV7-3; CDR3: CASSLTMGQEAFF; DNA: TGTGCCAGCAGCTTAACTATGGGACAAGAAGCTTTCTTT
size: once; J: TRBJ1-2; D: .; V: TRBV20-1; CDR3: CSAKGPNGYTF; DNA: TGCAGTGCTAAGGGGCCGAATGGCTACACCTTC
size: .; J: TRBJ1-4; D: .; V: TRBV7-2; CDR3: CASSLDALNEKLFF; DNA: TGTGCCAGCAGCTTAGACGCACTAAATGAAAAACTGTTTTTT
size: .; J: TRBJ1-5; D: .; V: TRBV19; CDR3: CASSSQGRSNQPQHF; DNA: TGTGCCAGTAGTTCACAGGGCAGGAGCAATCAGCCCCAGCATTTT
size: once; J: TRBJ1-3; D: TRBD1; V: TRBV9; CDR3: CASSPFPDRANSGNTIYF; DNA: TGTGCCAGCAGCCCTTTCCCGGACAGGGCGAACTCTGGAAACACCATATATTTT
size: .; J: TRBJ2-3; D: .; V: TRBV27; CDR3: CASSLRQVTDTQYF; DNA: TGTGCCAGCAGTTTAAGGCAGGTCACAGATACGCAGTATTTT
size: .; J: TRBJ2-7; D: TRBD1; V: TRBV19; CDR3: CASSRRDRGYEQYF; DNA: TGTGCCAGTAGTCGGAGGGACAGGGGTTACGAGCAGTACTTC
size: .; J: TRBJ2-1; D: TRBD1; V: TRBV2; CDR3: CASSFMGQGGGNEQFF; DNA: TGTGCCAGCAGCTTCATGGGACAGGGTGGGGGCAATGAGCAGTTCTTC
size: .; J: TRBJ2-5; D: TRBD2; V: TRBV5-1; CDR3: CASSLGWTSGGPLQETQYF; DNA: TGCGCCAGCAGCTTGGGTTGGACTAGCGGGGGGCCCCTGCAAGAGACCCAGTACTTC
size: .; J: TRBJ1-1; D: TRBD1; V: TRBV18; CDR3: CASSRSTGWDTEAFF; DNA: TGTGCCAGCTCACGATCGACAGGGTGGGACACTGAAGCTTTCTTT
size: few; J: TRBJ2-7; D: TRBD2; V: TRBV7-9; CDR3: CASSLSGLDPEQYF; DNA: TGTGCCAGCAGCTTATCCGGACTAGATCCCGAGCAGTACTTC
size: once; J: TRBJ1-2; D: .; V: TRBV5-5; CDR3: CASSQTTGPTLHGYTF; DNA: TGTGCCAGCAGCCAGACTACAGGGCCCACCTTGCATGGCTACACCTTC
size: .; J: TRBJ1-4; D: TRBD1; V: TRBV7-9; CDR3: CASSLGQGSPNEKLFF; DNA: TGTGCCAGCAGCCTGGGACAGGGAAGTCCAAATGAAAAACTGTTTTTT
size: .; J: TRBJ2-4; D: .; V: TRBV7-2; CDR3: CASSAGGWAKNIQYF; DNA: TGTGCCAGCAGCGCTGGAGGTTGGGCCAAAAACATTCAGTACTTC
size: .; J: TRBJ1-4; D: .; V: TRBV28; CDR3: CASSFSLSGEKLFF; DNA: TGTGCCAGCAGTTTTAGTCTCTCGGGTGAAAAACTGTTTTTT
size: .; J: TRBJ1-2; D: TRBD1; V: TRBV6-5; CDR3: CASRPQGGAYGYTF; DNA: TGTGCCAGCAGACCCCAGGGGGGTGCCTATGGCTACACCTTC
size: .; J: TRBJ1-5; D: .; V: TRBV6-4; CDR3: CASSANTGANQPQHF; DNA: TGTGCCAGCAGTGCCAATACAGGAGCGAATCAGCCCCAGCATTTT
size: .; J: TRBJ1-2; D: .; V: TRBV27; CDR3: CASSEGAGAHGYTF; DNA: TGTGCCAGCAGCGAAGGTGCGGGGGCCCATGGCTACACCTTC
size: .; J: TRBJ1-2; D: .; V: TRBV5-4; CDR3: CASSLGGGYGYTF; DNA: TGTGCCAGCAGCTTGGGGGGCGGATATGGCTACACCTTC
size: many; J: TRBJ1-1; D: .; V: TRBV28; CDR3: CASGEDSRETEAFF; DNA: TGTGCCAGCGGGGAAGACTCGCGGGAAACTGAAGCTTTCTTT
size: .; J: TRBJ2-1; D: .; V: TRBV6-5; CDR3: CASRGAAAYNEQFF; DNA: TGTGCCAGCCGAGGCGCGGCGGCGTACAATGAGCAGTTCTTC
size: .; J: TRBJ2-5; D: .; V: TRBV19; CDR3: CASSTGRPRETQYF; DNA: TGTGCCAGTAGTACAGGTCGACCCCGGGAGACCCAGTACTTC
size: .; J: TRBJ1-2; D: TRBD1; V: TRBV28; CDR3: CASSPGQGFYGYTF; DNA: TGTGCCAGCAGCCCGGGACAGGGGTTCTATGGCTACACCTTC
size: .; J: TRBJ1-1; D: .; V: TRBV3-1/TRBV3-2; CDR3: CASSPRGGTEAFF; DNA: TGTGCCAGCAGCCCCCGCGGGGGCACTGAAGCTTTCTTT
size: .; J: TRBJ2-7; D: TRBD2; V: TRBV6-5; CDR3: CASSYSASGSYEQYF; DNA: TGTGCCAGCAGTTACTCGGCTAGCGGCTCCTACGAGCAGTACTTC
size: once; J: TRBJ2-1; D: TRBD1; V: TRBV24-1; CDR3: CATRGTGRSEQFF; DNA: TGTGCCACCAGAGGGACAGGGAGGTCTGAGCAGTTCTTC
size: .; J: TRBJ2-7; D: TRBD1; V: TRBV9; CDR3: CASSVEGTGSYEQYF; DNA: TGTGCCAGCAGCGTTGAGGGGACAGGGTCCTACGAGCAGTACTTC
size: .; J: TRBJ1-1; D: .; V: TRBV29-1; CDR3: CSVELGGTEAFF; DNA: TGCAGCGTTGAATTGGGGGGCACTGAAGCTTTCTTT
size: .; J: TRBJ2-7; D: TRBD1; V: TRBV5-6; CDR3: CASSPDREFYEQYF; DNA: TGTGCCAGCAGCCCCGACAGGGAGTTCTACGAGCAGTACTTC
size: .; J: TRBJ2-7; D: TRBD1; V: TRBV2; CDR3: CASSEIRDRAKEQYF; DNA: TGTGCCAGCAGTGAGATCCGGGACAGGGCTAAGGAGCAGTACTTC
size: .; J: TRBJ2-1; D: TRBD1; V: TRBV4-1; CDR3: CASSQSTGQGVNEQFF; DNA: TGCGCCAGCAGCCAGTCTACGGGACAGGGGGTTAATGAGCAGTTCTTC
size: few; J: TRBJ1-1; D: TRBD1; V: TRBV7-2; CDR3: CASSLARGRVNTEAFF; DNA: TGTGCCAGCAGCTTAGCCAGGGGGCGCGTGAACACTGAAGCTTTCTTT
size: .; J: TRBJ1-5; D: TRBD1; V: TRBV7-9; CDR3: CASSLRGQGNQPQHF; DNA: TGTGCCAGCAGCTTAAGAGGACAGGGTAATCAGCCCCAGCATTTT
size: .; J: TRBJ1-5; D: .; V: TRBV3-1/TRBV3-2; CDR3: CASSQGQDLGQPQHF; DNA: TGTGCCAGCAGCCAGGGTCAGGATTTGGGTCAGCCCCAGCATTTT
size: .; J: TRBJ1-2; D: TRBD1; V: TRBV5-8; CDR3: CASSRFGGQGYGYTF; DNA: TGTGCCAGCAGCCGGTTCGGGGGACAGGGCTATGGCTACACCTTC
size: few; J: TRBJ1-3; D: .; V: TRBV7-2; CDR3: CASSLALSRVSGNTIYF; DNA: TGTGCCAGCAGCTTAGCGCTATCGAGGGTCTCTGGAAACACCATATATTTT
size: .; J: TRBJ1-1; D: .; V: TRBV11-3; CDR3: CASSLNTHTEAFF; DNA: TGTGCCAGCAGCTTAAACACCCACACTGAAGCTTTCTTT
size: .; J: TRBJ2-1; D: .; V: TRBV9; CDR3: CASSVAGSWATSNNEQFF; DNA: TGTGCCAGCAGCGTAGCTGGTTCGTGGGCCACCTCGAACAATGAGCAGTTCTTC